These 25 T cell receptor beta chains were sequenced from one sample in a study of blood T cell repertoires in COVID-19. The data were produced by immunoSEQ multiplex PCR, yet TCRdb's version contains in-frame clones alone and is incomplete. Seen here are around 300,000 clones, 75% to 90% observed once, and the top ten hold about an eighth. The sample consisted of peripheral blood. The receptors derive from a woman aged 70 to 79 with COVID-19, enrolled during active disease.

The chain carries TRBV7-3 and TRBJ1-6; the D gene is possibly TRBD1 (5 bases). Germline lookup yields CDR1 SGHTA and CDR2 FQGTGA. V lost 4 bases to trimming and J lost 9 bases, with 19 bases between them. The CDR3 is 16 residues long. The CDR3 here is CASSSASRGGSSPLHF. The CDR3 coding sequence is TGTGCCAGCAGCTCCGCCAGTCGGGGCGGGAGTTCACCCCTCCACTTT.

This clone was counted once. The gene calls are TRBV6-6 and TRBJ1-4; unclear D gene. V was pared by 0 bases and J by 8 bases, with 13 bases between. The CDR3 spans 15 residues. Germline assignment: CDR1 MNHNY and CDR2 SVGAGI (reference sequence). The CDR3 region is CASSYSKGGGEKLFF. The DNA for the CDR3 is TGTGCCAGCAGTTACTCAAAGGGTGGAGGGGAAAAACTGTTTTTT.

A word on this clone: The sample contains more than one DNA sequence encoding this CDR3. This CDR3 is CASSLQGGSTEAFF. Here the CDR3 DNA reads TGTGCCAGCAGTTTACAGGGGGGAAGTACTGAAGCTTTCTTT. This sequence joins TRBV27 and TRBJ1-1, with 7 bases fitting TRBD1. J gave up 5 bases and V 2 bases, and 5 bases lay outside the gene matches. This CDR3 has 14 residues. Germline CDR1 is MNHEY and CDR2 is SMNVEV (reference sequence).

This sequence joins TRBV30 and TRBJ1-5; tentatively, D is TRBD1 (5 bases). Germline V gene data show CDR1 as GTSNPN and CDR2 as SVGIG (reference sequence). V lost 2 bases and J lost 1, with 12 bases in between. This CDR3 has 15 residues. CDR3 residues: CAWSKSGASNQPQHF. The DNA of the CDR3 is TGTGCCTGGAGTAAGTCTGGGGCGAGCAATCAGCCCCAGCATTTT.

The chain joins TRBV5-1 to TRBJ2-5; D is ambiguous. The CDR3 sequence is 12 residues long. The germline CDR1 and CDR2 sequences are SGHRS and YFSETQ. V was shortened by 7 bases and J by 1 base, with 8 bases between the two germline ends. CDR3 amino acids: CASQATQETQYF. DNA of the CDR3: TGCGCCAGCCAGGCGACCCAAGAGACCCAGTACTTC. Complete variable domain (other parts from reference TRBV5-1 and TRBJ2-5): KAGVTQTPRYLIKTRGQQVTLSCSPISGHRSVSWYQQTPGQGLQFLFEYFSETQRNKGNFPGRFSGRQFSNSRSEMNVSTLELGDSALYLCASQATQETQYFGPGTRLLVL.

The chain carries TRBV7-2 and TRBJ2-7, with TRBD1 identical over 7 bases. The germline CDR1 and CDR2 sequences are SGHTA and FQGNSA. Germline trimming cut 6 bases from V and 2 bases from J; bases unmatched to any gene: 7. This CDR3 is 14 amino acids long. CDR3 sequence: CASRSRQGPYEQYF. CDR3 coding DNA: TGTGCCAGCAGGTCCCGACAGGGCCCCTACGAGCAGTACTTC.

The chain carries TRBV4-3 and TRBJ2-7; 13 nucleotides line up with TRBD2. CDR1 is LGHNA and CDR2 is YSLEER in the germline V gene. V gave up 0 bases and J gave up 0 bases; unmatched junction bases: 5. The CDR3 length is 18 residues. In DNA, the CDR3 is TGCGCCAGCAGCCAAGACGGACTAGCGGGGGCCAGCTCCTACGAGCAGTACTTC. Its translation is CASSQDGLAGASSYEQYF.

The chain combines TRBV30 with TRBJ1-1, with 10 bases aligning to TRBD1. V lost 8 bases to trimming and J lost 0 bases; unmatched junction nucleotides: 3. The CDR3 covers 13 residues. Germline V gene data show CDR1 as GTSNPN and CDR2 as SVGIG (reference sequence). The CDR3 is CAADRGLNTEAFF. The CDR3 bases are TGTGCCGCTGACAGGGGGCTGAACACTGAAGCTTTCTTT.

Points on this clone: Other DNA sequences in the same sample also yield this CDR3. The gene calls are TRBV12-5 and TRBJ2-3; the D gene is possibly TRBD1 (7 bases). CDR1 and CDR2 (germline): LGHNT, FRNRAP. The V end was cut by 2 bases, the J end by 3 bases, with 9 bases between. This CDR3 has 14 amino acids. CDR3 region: CASGLSGGTDTQYF. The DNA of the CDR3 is TGTGCTAGTGGTTTGTCAGGGGGGACAGATACGCAGTATTTT.

The CDR3 sequence is CASSVDGGGTNIQYF. CDR3 in DNA: TGTGCCAGCAGCGTAGATGGCGGGGGAACCAACATTCAGTACTTC. The chain has TRBV9 and TRBJ2-4; 7 bases agree with TRBD2. Germline values: CDR1 SGDLS, CDR2 YYNGEE. V shed 0 bases and J 7 bases; nucleotides not matched to a gene: 7. The CDR3 is 15 amino acids. The complete variable domain, with remaining parts taken from reference TRBV9 and TRBJ2-4, reads DSGVTQTPKHLITATGQRVTLRCSPRSGDLSVYWYQQSLDQGLQFLIQYYNGEERAKGNILERFSAQQFPDLHSELNLSSLELGDSALYFCASSVDGGGTNIQYFGAGTRLSVL.

CDR3 region: CATSDSRQTLELFF. The CDR3 DNA sequence: TGTGCCACCAGTGATTCCAGACAGACCCTGGAGCTGTTTTTT. V and J are TRBV24-1 and TRBJ2-2; D perhaps matches TRBD1 (5 bases). Deletions cut 2 bases from V and 10 bases from J, with 13 bases between. The CDR3 length is 14 residues. Germline V lookup: CDR1 KGHDR, CDR2 SFDVKD.

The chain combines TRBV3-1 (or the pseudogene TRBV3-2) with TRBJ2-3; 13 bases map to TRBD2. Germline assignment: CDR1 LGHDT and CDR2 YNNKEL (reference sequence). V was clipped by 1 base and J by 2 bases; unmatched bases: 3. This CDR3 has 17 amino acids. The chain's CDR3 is CASSQGLAGGPTDTQYF. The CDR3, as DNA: TGTGCCAGCAGCCAAGGACTAGCGGGGGGACCCACAGATACGCAGTATTTT.

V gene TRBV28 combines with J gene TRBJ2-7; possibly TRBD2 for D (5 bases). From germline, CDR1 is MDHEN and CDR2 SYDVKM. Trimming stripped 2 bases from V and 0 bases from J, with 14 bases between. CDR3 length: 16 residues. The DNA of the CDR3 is TGTGCCAGCAGTTTAAGCGCCTCGGGGAGCTCCTACGAGCAGTACTTC. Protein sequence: CASSLSASGSSYEQYF.

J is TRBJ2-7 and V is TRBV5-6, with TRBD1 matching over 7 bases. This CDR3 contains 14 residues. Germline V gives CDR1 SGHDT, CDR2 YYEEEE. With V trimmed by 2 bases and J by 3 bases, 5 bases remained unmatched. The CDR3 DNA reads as TGTGCCAGCAGCTTCGGGACAGAGAGCTACGAGCAGTACTTC. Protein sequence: CASSFGTESYEQYF. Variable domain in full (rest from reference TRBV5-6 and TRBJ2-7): DAGVTQSPTHLIKTRGQQVTLRCSPKSGHDTVSWYQQALGQGPQFIFQYYEEEERQRGNFPDRFSGHQFPNYSSELNVNALLLGDSALYLCASSFGTESYEQYFGPGTRLTVT.

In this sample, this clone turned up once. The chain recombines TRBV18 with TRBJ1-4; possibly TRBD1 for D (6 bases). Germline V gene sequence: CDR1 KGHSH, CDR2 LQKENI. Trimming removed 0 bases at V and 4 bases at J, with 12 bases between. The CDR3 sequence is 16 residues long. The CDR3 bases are TGTGCCAGCTCACCACCGTCAGGGGACGATAATGAAAAACTGTTTTTT. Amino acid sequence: CASSPPSGDDNEKLFF.

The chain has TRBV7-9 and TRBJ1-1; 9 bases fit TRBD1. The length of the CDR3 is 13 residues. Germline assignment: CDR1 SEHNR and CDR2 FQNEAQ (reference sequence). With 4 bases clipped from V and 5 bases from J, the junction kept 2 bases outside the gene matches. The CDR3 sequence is CASSSDRGTEAFF. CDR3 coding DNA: TGTGCCAGCAGCTCGGACAGGGGTACTGAAGCTTTCTTT.

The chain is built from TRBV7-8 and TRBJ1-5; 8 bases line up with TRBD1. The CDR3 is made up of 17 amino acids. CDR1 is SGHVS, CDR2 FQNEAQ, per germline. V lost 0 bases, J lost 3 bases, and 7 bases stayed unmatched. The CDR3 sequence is CASSLARQGPFNQPQHF. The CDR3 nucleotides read TGTGCCAGCAGCTTAGCCCGACAGGGGCCGTTCAATCAGCCCCAGCATTTT.

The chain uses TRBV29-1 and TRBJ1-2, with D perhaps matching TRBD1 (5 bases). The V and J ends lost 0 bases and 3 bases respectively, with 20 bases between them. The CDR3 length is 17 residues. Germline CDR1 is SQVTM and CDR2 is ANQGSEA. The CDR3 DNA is TGCAGCGTTGAAGAGCCCTCAGGACGGGGGAGGGACTATGGCTACACCTTC. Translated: CSVEEPSGRGRDYGYTF.

The CDR3 region is CASSRGTGNNEKLFF. The DNA of the CDR3 is TGTGCCAGCAGTCGCGGGACAGGGAATAATGAAAAACTGTTTTTT. The chain joins TRBV6-5 to TRBJ1-4; TRBD1 matches 9 bases. V lost 5 bases, J lost 4 bases, and 5 bases stayed unmatched. The CDR3 is made up of 15 amino acids. Germline V lookup: CDR1 MNHEY, CDR2 SVGAGI.

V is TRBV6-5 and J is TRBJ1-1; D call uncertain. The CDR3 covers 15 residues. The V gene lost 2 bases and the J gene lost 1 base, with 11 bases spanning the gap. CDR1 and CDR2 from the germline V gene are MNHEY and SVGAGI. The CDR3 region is CASSYNAGGNTEAFF. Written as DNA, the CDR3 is TGTGCCAGCAGTTACAATGCAGGTGGGAACACTGAAGCTTTCTTT.

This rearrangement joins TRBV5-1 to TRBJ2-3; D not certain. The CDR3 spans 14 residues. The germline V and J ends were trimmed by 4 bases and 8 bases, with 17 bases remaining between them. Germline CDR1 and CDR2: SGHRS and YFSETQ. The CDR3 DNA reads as TGCGCCAGCAGCGGCGCCGGAGCCGACCCTACGCAGTATTTT. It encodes CASSGAGADPTQYF.

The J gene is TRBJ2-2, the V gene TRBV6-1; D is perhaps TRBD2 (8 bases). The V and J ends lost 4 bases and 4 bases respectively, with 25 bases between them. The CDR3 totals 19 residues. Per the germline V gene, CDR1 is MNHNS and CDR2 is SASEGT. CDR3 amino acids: CASSVLPGGGQGGTGELFF. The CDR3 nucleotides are TGTGCCAGCAGTGTTCTCCCCGGGGGGGGGCAGGGGGGCACCGGGGAGCTGTTTTTT.

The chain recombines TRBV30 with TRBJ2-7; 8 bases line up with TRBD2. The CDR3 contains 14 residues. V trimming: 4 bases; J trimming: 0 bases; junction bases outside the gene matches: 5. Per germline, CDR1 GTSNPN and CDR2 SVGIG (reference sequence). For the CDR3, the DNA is TGTGCCTGGACTCGGGGGGGGAGCTCCTACGAGCAGTACTTC. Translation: CAWTRGGSSYEQYF.

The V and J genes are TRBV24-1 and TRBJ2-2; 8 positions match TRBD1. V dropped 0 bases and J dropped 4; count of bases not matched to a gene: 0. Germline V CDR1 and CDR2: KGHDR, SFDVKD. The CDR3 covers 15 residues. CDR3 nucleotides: TGTGCCACCAGTGATTTGCAGGGGGCCACCGGGGAGCTGTTTTTT. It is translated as CATSDLQGATGELFF.

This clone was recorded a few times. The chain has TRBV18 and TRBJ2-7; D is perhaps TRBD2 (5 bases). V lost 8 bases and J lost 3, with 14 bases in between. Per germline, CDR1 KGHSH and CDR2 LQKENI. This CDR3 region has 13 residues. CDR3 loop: CASGERLDYEQYF. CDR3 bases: TGTGCCAGCGGGGAGCGCCTGGACTACGAGCAGTACTTC.